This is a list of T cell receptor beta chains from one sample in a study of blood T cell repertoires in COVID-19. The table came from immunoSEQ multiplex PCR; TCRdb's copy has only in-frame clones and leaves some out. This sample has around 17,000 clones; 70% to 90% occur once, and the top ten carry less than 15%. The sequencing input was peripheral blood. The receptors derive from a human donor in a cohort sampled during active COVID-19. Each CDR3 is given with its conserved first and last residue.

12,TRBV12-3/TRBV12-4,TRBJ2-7,CASSIGTGEQYF
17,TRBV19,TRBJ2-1,CASSMGGPGQGYNEQFF
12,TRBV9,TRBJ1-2,CASSPRLGGYTF
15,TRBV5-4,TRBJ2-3,CASSPRQGRPDTQYF
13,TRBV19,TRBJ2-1,CASSIGEDNEQFF
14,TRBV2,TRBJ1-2,CASRATGANYGYTF
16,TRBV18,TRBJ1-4,CASSPYSTEGSEKLFF
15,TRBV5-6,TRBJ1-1,CASSLGPWANTEAFF
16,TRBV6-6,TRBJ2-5,CASSSDAGGRGETQYF
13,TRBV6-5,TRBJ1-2,CASGRTGLYGYTF
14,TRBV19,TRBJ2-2,CASRPLGNTGELFF